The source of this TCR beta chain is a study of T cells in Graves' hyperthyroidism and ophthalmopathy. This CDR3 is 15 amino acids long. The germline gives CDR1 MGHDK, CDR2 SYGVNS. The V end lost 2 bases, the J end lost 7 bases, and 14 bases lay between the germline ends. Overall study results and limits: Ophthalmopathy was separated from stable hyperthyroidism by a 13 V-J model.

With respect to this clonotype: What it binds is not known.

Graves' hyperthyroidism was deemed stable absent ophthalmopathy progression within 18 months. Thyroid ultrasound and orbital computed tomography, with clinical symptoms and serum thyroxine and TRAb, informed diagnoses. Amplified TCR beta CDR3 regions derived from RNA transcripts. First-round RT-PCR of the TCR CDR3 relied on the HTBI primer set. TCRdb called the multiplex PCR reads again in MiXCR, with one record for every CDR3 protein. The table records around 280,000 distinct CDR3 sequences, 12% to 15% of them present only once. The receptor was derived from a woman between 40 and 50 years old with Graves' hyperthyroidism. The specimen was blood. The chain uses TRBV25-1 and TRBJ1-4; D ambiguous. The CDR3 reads CASSEMGGGSEKLFF. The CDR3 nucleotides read TGTGCCAGCAGTGAAATGGGAGGCGGAAGTGAAAAACTGTTTTTT.